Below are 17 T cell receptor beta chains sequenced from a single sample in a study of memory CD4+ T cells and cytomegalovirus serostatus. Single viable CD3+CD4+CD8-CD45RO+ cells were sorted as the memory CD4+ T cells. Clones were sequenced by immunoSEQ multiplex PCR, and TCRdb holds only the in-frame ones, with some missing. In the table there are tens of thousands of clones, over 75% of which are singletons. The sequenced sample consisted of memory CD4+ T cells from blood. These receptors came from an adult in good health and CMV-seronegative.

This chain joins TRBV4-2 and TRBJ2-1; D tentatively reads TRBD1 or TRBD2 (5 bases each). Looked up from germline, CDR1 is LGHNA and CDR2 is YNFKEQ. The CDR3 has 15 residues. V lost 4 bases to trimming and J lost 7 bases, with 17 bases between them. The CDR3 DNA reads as TGTGCCAGCAGCCGCGTAAGTGGGGGTAGTAATGAGCAGTTCTTC. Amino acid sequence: CASSRVSGGSNEQFF.

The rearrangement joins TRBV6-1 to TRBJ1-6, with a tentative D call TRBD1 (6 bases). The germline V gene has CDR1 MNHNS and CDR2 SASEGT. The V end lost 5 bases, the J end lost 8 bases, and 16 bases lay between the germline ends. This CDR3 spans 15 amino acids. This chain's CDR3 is CASSPRQAMDSPLHF. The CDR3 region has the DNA TGTGCCAGCAGTCCTCGACAGGCTATGGATTCACCCCTCCACTTT.

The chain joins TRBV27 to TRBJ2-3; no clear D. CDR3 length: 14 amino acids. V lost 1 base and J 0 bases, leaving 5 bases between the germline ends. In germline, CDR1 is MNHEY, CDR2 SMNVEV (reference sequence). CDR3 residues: CASSLYRSTDTQYF. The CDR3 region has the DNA TGTGCCAGCAGTTTATATCGGAGCACAGATACGCAGTATTTT.

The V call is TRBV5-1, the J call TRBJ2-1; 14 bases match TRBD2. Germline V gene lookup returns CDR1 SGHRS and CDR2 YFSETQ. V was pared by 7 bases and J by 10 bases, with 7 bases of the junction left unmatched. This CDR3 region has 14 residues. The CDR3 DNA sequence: TGCGCCAGCGGGACTAGCGGGAGTCGGTTGGAGCAGTTCTTC. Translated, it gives CASGTSGSRLEQFF.

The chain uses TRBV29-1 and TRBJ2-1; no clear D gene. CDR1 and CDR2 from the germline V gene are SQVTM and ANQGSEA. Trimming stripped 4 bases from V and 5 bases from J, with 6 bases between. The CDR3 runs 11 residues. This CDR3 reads CSVVRHNEQFF. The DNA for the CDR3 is TGCAGCGTTGTTCGACACAATGAGCAGTTCTTC.

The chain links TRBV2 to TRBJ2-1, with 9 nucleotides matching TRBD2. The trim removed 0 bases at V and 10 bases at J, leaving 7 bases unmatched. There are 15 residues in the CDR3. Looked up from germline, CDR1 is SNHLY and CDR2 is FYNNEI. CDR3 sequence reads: CASSEARLAGQEQFF. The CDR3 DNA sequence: TGTGCCAGCAGTGAAGCGAGGCTAGCGGGGCAGGAGCAGTTCTTC.

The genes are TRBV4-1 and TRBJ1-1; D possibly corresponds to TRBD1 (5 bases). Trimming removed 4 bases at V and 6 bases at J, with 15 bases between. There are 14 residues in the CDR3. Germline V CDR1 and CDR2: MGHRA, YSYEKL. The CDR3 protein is CASSPTGTRAEAFF. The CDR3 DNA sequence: TGCGCCAGCAGCCCAACAGGAACGCGGGCTGAAGCTTTCTTT.

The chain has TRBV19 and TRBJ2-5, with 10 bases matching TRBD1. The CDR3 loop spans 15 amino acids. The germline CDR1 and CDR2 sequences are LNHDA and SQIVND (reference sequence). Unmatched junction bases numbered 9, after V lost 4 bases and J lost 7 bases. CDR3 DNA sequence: TGTGCCAGTAGTACTCACCGGGACAGGGGCGGGACCCAGTACTTC. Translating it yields CASSTHRDRGGTQYF. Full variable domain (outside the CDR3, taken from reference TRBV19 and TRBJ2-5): DGGITQSPKYLFRKEGQNVTLSCEQNLNHDAMYWYRQDPGQGLRLIYYSQIVNDFQKGDIAEGYSVSREKKESFPLTVTSAQKNPTAFYLCASSTHRDRGGTQYFGPGTRLLVL.

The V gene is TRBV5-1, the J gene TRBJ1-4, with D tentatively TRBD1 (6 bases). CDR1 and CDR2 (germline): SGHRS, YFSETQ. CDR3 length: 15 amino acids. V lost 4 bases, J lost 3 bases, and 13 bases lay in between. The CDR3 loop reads CASSIQGYANEKLFF. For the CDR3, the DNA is TGCGCCAGCAGCATACAGGGTTACGCTAATGAAAAACTGTTTTTT.

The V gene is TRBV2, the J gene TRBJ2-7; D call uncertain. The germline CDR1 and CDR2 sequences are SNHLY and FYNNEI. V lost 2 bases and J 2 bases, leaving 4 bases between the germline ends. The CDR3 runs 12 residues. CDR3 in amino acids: CASSETPYEQYF. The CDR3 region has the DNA TGTGCCAGCAGTGAAACCCCCTACGAGCAGTACTTC.

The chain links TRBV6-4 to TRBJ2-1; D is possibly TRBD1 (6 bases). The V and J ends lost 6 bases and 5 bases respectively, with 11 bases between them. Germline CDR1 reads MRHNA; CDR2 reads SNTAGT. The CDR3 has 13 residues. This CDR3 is CASSRDTHNEQFF. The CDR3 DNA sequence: TGTGCCAGCAGCAGGGACACCCACAATGAGCAGTTCTTC.

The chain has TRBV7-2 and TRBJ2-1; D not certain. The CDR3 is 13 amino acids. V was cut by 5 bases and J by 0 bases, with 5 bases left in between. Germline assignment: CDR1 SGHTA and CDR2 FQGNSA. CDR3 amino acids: CASSPISYNEQFF. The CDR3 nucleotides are TGTGCCAGCAGCCCAATCTCCTACAATGAGCAGTTCTTC. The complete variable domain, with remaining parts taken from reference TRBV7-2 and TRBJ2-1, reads GAGVSQSPSNKVTEKGKDVELRCDPISGHTALYWYRQSLGQGLEFLIYFQGNSAPDKSGLPSDRFSAERTGGSVSTLTIQRTQQEDSAVYLCASSPISYNEQFFGPGTRLTVL.

The CDR3 reads CASSFSISSGNTIYF. In DNA form, the CDR3 reads TGTGCCAGCAGCTTTTCTATTAGCTCTGGAAACACCATATATTTT. The chain employs TRBV7-9 and TRBJ1-3; D uncertain. The CDR3 covers 15 residues. CDR1 and CDR2 (germline): SEHNR, FQNEAQ (reference sequence). V lost 3 bases to trimming and J lost 0 bases, with 9 bases between them.

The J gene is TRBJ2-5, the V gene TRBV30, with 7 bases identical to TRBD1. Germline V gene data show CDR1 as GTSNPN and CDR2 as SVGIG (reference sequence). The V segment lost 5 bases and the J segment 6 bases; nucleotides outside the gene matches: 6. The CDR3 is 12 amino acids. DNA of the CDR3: TGTGCCTGGCAGGGGGATCGGCAGACCCAGTACTTC. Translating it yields CAWQGDRQTQYF.

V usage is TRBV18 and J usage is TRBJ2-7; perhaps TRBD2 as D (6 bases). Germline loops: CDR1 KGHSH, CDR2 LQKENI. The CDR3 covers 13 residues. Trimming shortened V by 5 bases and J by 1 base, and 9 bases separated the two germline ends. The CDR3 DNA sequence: TGTGCCAGCTCATGGGACTTATCCTACGAGCAGTACTTC. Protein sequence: CASSWDLSYEQYF.

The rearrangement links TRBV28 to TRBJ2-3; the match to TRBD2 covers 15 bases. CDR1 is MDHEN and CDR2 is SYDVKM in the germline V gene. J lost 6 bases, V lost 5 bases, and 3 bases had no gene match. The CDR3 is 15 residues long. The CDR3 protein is CASSPGLAGGDTQYF. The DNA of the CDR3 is TGTGCCAGCAGTCCGGGACTAGCGGGAGGTGATACGCAGTATTTT.

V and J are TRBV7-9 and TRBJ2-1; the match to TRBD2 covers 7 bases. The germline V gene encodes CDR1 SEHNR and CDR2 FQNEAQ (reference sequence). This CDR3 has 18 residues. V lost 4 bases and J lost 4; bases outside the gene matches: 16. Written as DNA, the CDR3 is TGTGCCAGCAGCTCGGGGATACTCCTAGCGGCTATATACAATGAGCAGTTCTTC. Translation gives CASSSGILLAAIYNEQFF.